What follows is one T cell receptor (beta chain) and its context. The cohort comprised adults aged about 18 to 100 years residing in under 30 US areas. Allocation to cohorts depended on clinical history reported by the participants. Cohort 3 donors counted as recovered after two negative PCRs, clearance, or resolved symptoms. TCRdb's table, derived via immunoSEQ multiplex PCR, lists solely in-frame clones and lacks some. The profile shows about 460,000 clones, approximately 91% of them singletons. The sample is drawn from a study of blood T cell repertoires in COVID-19. Background on the study: The United States, Italy and Spain supplied acute and convalescent COVID-19 samples.

The length of the CDR3 is 13 residues. V was cut by 3 bases and J by 8 bases, with 11 bases left in between. V gene TRBV12-3 or TRBV12-4 combines with J gene TRBJ2-1, with TRBD1 as a possible D gene (5 bases). The sequenced material came from PBMCs or T cells enriched from blood (not recorded which). The source is a woman aged 60 to 75 who had recovered from COVID-19. The CDR3 loop reads CASSFPGSYEQFF. CDR3 nucleotides: TGTGCCAGCAGTTTCCCAGGGTCCTATGAGCAGTTCTTC.